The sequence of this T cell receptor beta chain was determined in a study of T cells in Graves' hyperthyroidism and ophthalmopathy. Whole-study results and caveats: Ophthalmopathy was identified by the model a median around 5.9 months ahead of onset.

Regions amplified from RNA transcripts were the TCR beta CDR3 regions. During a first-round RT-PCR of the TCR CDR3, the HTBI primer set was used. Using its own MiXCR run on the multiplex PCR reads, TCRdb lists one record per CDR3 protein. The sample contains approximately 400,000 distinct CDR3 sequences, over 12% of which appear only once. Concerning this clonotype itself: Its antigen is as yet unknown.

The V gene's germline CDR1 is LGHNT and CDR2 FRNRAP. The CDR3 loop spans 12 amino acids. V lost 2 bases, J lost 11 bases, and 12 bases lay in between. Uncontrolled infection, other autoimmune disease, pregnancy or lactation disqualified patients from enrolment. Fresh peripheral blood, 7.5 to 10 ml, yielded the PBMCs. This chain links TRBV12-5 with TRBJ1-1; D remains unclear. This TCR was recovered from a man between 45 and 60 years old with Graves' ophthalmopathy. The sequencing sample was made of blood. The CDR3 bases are TGTGCTAGTGGTTTGCCAACATACTCGGCTTTCTTT. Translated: CASGLPTYSAFF.